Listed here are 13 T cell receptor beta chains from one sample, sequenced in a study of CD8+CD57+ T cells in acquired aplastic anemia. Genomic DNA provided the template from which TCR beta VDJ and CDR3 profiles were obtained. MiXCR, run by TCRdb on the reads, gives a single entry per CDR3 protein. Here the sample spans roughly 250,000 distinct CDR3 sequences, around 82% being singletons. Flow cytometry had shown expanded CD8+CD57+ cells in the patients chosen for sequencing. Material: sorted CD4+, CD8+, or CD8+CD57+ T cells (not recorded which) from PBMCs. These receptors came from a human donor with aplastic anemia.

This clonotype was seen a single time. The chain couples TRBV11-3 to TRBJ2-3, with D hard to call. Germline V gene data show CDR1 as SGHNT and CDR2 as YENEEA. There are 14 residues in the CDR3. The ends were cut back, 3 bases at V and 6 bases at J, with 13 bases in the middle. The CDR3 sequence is CASSFPTSPDTQYF. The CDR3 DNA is TGTGCCAGCAGCTTCCCGACGAGCCCCGATACGCAGTATTTT.

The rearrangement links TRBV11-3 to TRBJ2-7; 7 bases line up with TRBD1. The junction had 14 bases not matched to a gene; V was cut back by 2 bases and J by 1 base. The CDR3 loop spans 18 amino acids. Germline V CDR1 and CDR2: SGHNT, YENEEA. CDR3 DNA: TGTGCCAGCAGCTTACATCCGAACGGGACAGCCCTTTCCTACGAGCAGTACGTC. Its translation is CASSLHPNGTALSYEQYV.

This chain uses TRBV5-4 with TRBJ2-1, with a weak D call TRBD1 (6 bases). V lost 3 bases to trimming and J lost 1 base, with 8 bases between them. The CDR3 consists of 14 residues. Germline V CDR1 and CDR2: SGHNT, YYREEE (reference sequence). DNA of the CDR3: TGTGCCAGCAGCTCCGGGACATCCTACAATGAGCAGTTCTTC. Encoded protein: CASSSGTSYNEQFF. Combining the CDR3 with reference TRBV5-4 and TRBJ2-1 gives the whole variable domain ETGVTQSPTHLIKTRGQQVTLRCSSQSGHNTVSWYQQALGQGPQFIFQYYREEENGRGNFPPRFSGLQFPNYSSELNVNALELDDSALYLCASSSGTSYNEQFFGPGTRLTVL.

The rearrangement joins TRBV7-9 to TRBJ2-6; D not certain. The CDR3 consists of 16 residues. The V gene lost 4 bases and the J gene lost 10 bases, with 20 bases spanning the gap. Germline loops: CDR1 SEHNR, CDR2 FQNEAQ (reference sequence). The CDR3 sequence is CASSSSGTQCFNVLTF. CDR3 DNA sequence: TGTGCCAGCAGCTCCTCAGGTACGCAGTGTTTTAACGTCCTGACTTTC. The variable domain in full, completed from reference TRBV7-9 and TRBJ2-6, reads DTGVSQNPRHKITKRGQNVTFRCDPISEHNRLYWYRQTLGQGPEFLTYFQNEAQLEKSRLLSDRFSAERPKGSFSTLEIQRTEQGDSAMYLCASSSSGTQCFNVLTFGAGSRLTVL.

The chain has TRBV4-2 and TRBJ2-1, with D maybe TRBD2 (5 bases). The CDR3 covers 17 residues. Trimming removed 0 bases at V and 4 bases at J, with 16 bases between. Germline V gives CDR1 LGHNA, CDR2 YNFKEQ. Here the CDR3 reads CASSQDLPRLPYNEQFF. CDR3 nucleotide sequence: TGTGCCAGCAGCCAAGATCTTCCGAGACTACCGTACAATGAGCAGTTCTTC.

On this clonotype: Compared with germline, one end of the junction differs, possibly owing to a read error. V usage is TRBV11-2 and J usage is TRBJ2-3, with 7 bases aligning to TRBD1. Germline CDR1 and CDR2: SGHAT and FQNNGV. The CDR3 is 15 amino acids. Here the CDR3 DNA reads TGCGCCAGCAGCCCCCGGGACAGCTACACAGATACGCAGTATTTT. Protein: CASSPRDSYTDTQYF.

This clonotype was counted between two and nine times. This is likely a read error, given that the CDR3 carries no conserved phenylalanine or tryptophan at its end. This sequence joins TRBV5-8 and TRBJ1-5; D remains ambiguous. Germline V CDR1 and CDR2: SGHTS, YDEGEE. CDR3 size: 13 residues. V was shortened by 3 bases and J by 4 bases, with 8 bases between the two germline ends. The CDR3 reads CASSSTGNQPQHS. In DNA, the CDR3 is TGTGCCAGCAGCTCAACTGGAAATCAGCCCCAGCATTCT.

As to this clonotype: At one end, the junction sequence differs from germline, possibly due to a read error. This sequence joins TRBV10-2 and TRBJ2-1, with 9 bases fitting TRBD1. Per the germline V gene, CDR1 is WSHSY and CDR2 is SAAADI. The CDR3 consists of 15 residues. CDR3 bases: TGTGCCACCAGCAACCCTGGGACAGGGATGGTTGAGCAGTTCTTC. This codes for CATSNPGTGMVEQFF.

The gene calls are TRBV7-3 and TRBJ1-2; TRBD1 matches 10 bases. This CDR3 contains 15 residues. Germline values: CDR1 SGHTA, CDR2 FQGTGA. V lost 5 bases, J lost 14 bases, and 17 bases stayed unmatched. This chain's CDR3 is CASSGTGAVRETQTF. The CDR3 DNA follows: TGTGCCAGCAGCGGGACAGGGGCGGTTAGGGAGACCCAGACCTTC. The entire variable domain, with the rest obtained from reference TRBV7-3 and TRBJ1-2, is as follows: GAGVSQTPSNKVTEKGKYVELRCDPISGHTALYWYRQSLGQGPEFLIYFQGTGAADDSGLPNDRFFAVRPEGSVSTLKIQRTERGDSAVYLCASSGTGAVRETQTFGSGTRLTVV.

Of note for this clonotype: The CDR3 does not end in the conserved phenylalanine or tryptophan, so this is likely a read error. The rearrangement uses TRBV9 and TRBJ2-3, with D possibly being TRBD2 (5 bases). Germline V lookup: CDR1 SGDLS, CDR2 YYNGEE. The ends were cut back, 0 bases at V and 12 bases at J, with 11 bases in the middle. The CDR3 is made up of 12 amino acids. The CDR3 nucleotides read TGTGCCAGCAGCGTAGGGTCAAGCGGACAGTATATG. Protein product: CASSVGSSGQYM.

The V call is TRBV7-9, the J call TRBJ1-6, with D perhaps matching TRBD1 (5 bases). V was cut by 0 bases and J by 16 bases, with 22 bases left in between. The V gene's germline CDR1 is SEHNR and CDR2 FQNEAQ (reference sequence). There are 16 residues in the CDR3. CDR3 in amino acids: CASSLALRTGDTQLHF. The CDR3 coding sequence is TGTGCCAGCAGCTTAGCACTTCGTACGGGGGATACGCAGCTCCACTTT.

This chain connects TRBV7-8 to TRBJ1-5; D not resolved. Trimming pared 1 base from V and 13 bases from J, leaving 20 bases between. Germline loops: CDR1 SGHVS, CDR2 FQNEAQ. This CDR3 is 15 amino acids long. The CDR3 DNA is TGTGCCAGCAGCTTAGGGGGAGCCCCCGATCCGCAGCAGCATTTT. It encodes CASSLGGAPDPQQHF. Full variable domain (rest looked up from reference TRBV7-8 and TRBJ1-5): GAGVSQSPRYKVAKRGQDVALRCDPISGHVSLFWYQQALGQGPEFLTYFQNEAQLDKSGLPSDRFFAERPEGSVSTLKIQRTQQEDSAVYLCASSLGGAPDPQQHFGDGTRLSIL.

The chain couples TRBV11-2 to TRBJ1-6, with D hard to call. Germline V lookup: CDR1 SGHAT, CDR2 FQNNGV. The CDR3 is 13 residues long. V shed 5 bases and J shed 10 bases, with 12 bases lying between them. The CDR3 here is CASSPGRGSPLHF. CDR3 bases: TGTGCCAGCAGCCCCGGTAGAGGGTCACCCCTCCACTTT.